The 16 T cell receptor beta chains below all came from one sample that was sequenced in a study of T cell responses to AZD1222 COVID-19 vaccine. The repertoire was sequenced with immunoSEQ multiplex PCR; TCRdb's copy has only in-frame clones and lacks some. This table has 120,000 or so clones, 86% appearing once. Sequencing used peripheral blood, obtained 28 days after the second AZD1222 dose. These receptors were collected from an adult who received the AZD1222 COVID-19 vaccine.

J is TRBJ1-2 and V is TRBV28, with D unresolved. The germline V gene encodes CDR1 MDHEN and CDR2 SYDVKM. Trimming shortened V by 4 bases and J by 8 bases, and 14 bases separated the two germline ends. This CDR3 has 13 residues. In nucleotides, the CDR3 is TGTGCCAGCAGTTCCTTATGGGCTGGGGGCTACACCTTC. Translation gives CASSSLWAGGYTF.

This clone showed up just a few times. The rearrangement uses TRBV18 and TRBJ2-7; no firm D call. Germline V gene sequence: CDR1 KGHSH, CDR2 LQKENI. Trimming took off 2 bases at V and 4 bases at J, with 6 bases between the two ends. The CDR3 loop spans 12 amino acids. CDR3 DNA sequence: TGTGCCAGCTCACCAGGGATGTACGAGCAGTACTTC. This codes for CASSPGMYEQYF.

The chain is built from TRBV29-1 and TRBJ1-1, with D uncertain. The V end was cut by 8 bases, the J end by 7 bases, with 17 bases between. Germline V lookup: CDR1 SQVTM, CDR2 ANQGSEA. The CDR3 sequence is 12 residues long. The CDR3 region has the DNA TGCAGCTTAATTCGACCCTGGGGTGAAGCTTTCTTT. Amino acid sequence: CSLIRPWGEAFF.

The rearrangement joins TRBV5-8 to TRBJ1-1; D unresolved. Germline values: CDR1 SGHTS, CDR2 YDEGEE. The CDR3 is made up of 13 amino acids. V was pared by 0 bases and J by 2 bases, with 5 bases between. In nucleotides, the CDR3 is TGTGCCAGCAGCTTGGTCTCTAACACTGAAGCTTTCTTT. Protein sequence: CASSLVSNTEAFF.

The chain recombines TRBV5-6 with TRBJ2-3; D is possibly TRBD2 (6 bases). The CDR3 spans 15 residues. Germline CDR1 and CDR2: SGHDT and YYEEEE. V was clipped by 0 bases and J by 3 bases, with 11 bases between them. As DNA, the CDR3 is TGTGCCAGCAGCTTGGACGGGGGTGGTACAGATACGCAGTATTTT. Residues: CASSLDGGGTDTQYF.

The chain is built from TRBV27 and TRBJ2-2; TRBD2 matches 8 bases. Germline V gene data show CDR1 as MNHEY and CDR2 as SMNVEV (reference sequence). The CDR3 has 17 amino acids. V shed 4 bases, J shed 4 bases, and the junction held 11 bases outside the gene matches. The CDR3 DNA is TGTGCCAGCAGTTCCTCGGGGGGGCTGGTAGGCACCGGGGAGCTGTTTTTT. This gives the protein CASSSSGGLVGTGELFF.

The chain carries TRBV5-1 and TRBJ2-1; either TRBD1 or TRBD2 may supply D (5 bases each). V dropped 2 bases and J dropped 7 bases, with 10 bases sitting between them. Germline CDR1 and CDR2: SGHRS and YFSETQ. The CDR3 length is 13 residues. CDR3 sequence: CASSFYGANEQFF. CDR3 DNA: TGCGCCAGCAGCTTCTACGGGGCGAATGAGCAGTTCTTC.

The V call is TRBV7-2, the J call TRBJ2-4, with D uncertain. The V end lost 5 bases, the J end lost 5 bases, and 13 bases lay between the germline ends. The CDR3 has 14 residues. CDR1 and CDR2 (germline): SGHTA, FQGNSA. The CDR3 here is CASSLVDKQNIQYF. DNA of the CDR3: TGTGCCAGCAGCCTCGTCGACAAGCAAAACATTCAGTACTTC. The full variable domain, in which reference TRBV7-2 and TRBJ2-4 provide the parts outside the CDR3, is GAGVSQSPSNKVTEKGKDVELRCDPISGHTALYWYRQSLGQGLEFLIYFQGNSAPDKSGLPSDRFSAERTGGSVSTLTIQRTQQEDSAVYLCASSLVDKQNIQYFGAGTRLSVL.

The chain couples TRBV7-2 to TRBJ1-2; D perhaps matches TRBD1 (5 bases). Germline loops: CDR1 SGHTA, CDR2 FQGNSA. The CDR3 covers 16 residues. Trimming removed 5 bases from V and 3 bases from J, with 19 bases in between. This CDR3 reads CASSPHPYRRDYGYTF. The CDR3 DNA reads as TGTGCCAGCAGCCCCCACCCTTACAGGAGGGACTATGGCTACACCTTC.

Only a few counts were recorded for this clone. The chain joins TRBV6-5 to TRBJ1-1; the D gene is possibly TRBD1 (5 bases). This CDR3 comprises 15 residues. Germline loops: CDR1 MNHEY, CDR2 SVGAGI. V lost 4 bases and J 5 bases, leaving 17 bases between the germline ends. The CDR3 is CASSLRRTSMTEAFF. CDR3 DNA: TGTGCCAGCAGTTTACGTCGGACAAGTATGACTGAAGCTTTCTTT.

V gene TRBV7-9 combines with J gene TRBJ2-5, with D perhaps assigned TRBD1 or TRBD2 (5 bases each). V lost 1 base to trimming and J lost 5 bases, with 17 bases between them. The CDR3 extends over 16 amino acids. Germline V CDR1 and CDR2: SEHNR, FQNEAQ (reference sequence). The CDR3: CASSLGTVRDGETQYF. CDR3 in DNA: TGTGCCAGCAGCTTAGGGACTGTGAGGGACGGGGAGACCCAGTACTTC.

The chain links TRBV29-1 to TRBJ2-1, with D perhaps given as TRBD1 or TRBD2 (5 bases each). Per germline, CDR1 SQVTM and CDR2 ANQGSEA. The length of the CDR3 is 12 residues. V was cut by 7 bases and J by 1 base, with 8 bases left in between. This CDR3 reads CSGGWSYNEQFF. As DNA, the CDR3 is TGCAGCGGGGGGTGGTCCTACAATGAGCAGTTCTTC.

This sequence joins TRBV6-2 or TRBV6-3 and TRBJ2-2; 8 bases agree with TRBD2. Germline values: CDR1 MNHEY, CDR2 SVGEGT. The CDR3 is 13 residues long. Trimming removed 5 bases from V and 7 bases from J; junction bases left unmatched: 3. In DNA form, the CDR3 reads TGTGCCAGCAGTCGGGGGGGCCTCGGGGAGCTGTTTTTT. This sequence encodes CASSRGGLGELFF.

CDR3 bases: TGTGCCAGCTCGACAGGGCTGAACACTGAAGCTTTCTTT. This encodes CASSTGLNTEAFF. This chain links TRBV18 with TRBJ1-1; TRBD1 matches 7 bases. This CDR3 contains 13 residues. Germline values: CDR1 KGHSH, CDR2 LQKENI. With 6 bases clipped from V and 0 bases from J, the junction kept 1 base outside the gene matches.

This clone was seen a handful of times. The chain is built from TRBV12-3 or TRBV12-4 and TRBJ2-3; tentatively, D is TRBD1 or TRBD2 (5 bases each). This CDR3 comprises 13 residues. With 6 bases removed from V and 5 bases from J, the gap between germline ends came to 12 bases. This chain's CDR3 is CASSSGTQDTQYF. The CDR3 DNA follows: TGTGCCAGCAGCTCCGGGACCCAAGATACGCAGTATTTT.

A few counts support this clone. This sequence joins TRBV5-4 and TRBJ1-4; D is uncertain. Trimming pared 0 bases from V and 6 bases from J, leaving 6 bases between. This CDR3 is 13 amino acids long. Germline-derived CDR1 and CDR2 are SGHNT and YYREEE (reference sequence). The CDR3 region is CASSLAGHEKLFF. Written as DNA, the CDR3 is TGTGCCAGCAGCTTGGCAGGACATGAAAAACTGTTTTTT.